This TCR beta chain stems from a study of blood T cell repertoires in COVID-19 (dated by TCRdb to 2020 to 2022). Regarding the complete study: The collaborator samples originated in the United States, Italy and Spain and spanned the acute and convalescent phases of COVID-19. Samples came from the ongoing ImmuneRACE study (first 160 participants) plus 1,254 subjects from 6 global collaborators. A de-identified subject ID, COVID-19 status, age in years and sex were almost always included in the sample metadata. The prospective study material was composed of cDNA or gDNA derived from T cells, B-cell-depleted T cells, or PBMCs. The repertoires were made available in a free public database intended to serve as a resource for research on the immune response to SARS-CoV-2. Where available, HLA class I and class II types were taken from metadata supplied by the sample provider and were not determined by assay-based typing. Deeply sampled blood TCRbeta repertoires from subjects exposed to, actively infected with, or recovered from COVID-19 were included in the dataset.

This clone appeared once. This receptor's antigen is unknown. Base quality data are lacking; no much larger clone is found one base away. At one collaborating source in Seattle, patients were enrolled during active infection and were followed longitudinally through the course of disease. Collaborating institutions collected whole blood in K2EDTA tubes following their own protocols. For TCRbeta analysis, collaborator samples were shipped as frozen whole blood, as isolated PBMCs, or as DNA extracted from either sample type. The research as a whole found: The quantity of clinical and demographic metadata differed by source and by participant and was supplied without curation.

TCRbeta CDR3 regions were amplified from genomic DNA using the immunoSEQ Assay, a bias-controlled multiplex PCR. In the authors' own workflow: The number of nucleated cells in each sample was estimated by amplification of reference gene primers within the assay. Sequence reads were collapsed and filtered to measure the absolute abundance of every unique TCRbeta CDR3 rearrangement. For each sample, productive Simpson clonality was calculated by taking the square root of Simpson's diversity index across productive rearrangements. TCRdb provides this immuneACCESS table in a form limited to in-frame rearrangements. Some clones are lacking; in checked studies, under half of them reflect an unresolved V gene, and why the rest are absent is not known. The V and J calls and clone size come from that table; D and trimming were worked out from the DNA. The sample yields about 170,000 clones; about 82% were counted once. Of the sample, 6.5% to 9.5% is held by the ten largest clones.

V is clipped by 1 base and J by 6 bases, and the sequence between their germline boundaries is 6 bases long. The germline V gene (reference sequence) specifies SEHNR as CDR1 and FQNEAQ as CDR2. Reading from cysteine to phenylalanine, the CDR3 counts 12 amino acids. The kept DNA is CDR3 alone, 36 bases in frame from the first base. This sequence was found in a woman older than 75 with COVID-19, enrolled during active disease. The sequencing sample was made of peripheral blood. The chain was built from TRBV7-9 and TRBJ1-2; the D gene lacks a confident call. The encoded CDR3 is CASSLGPNGYTF. The DNA reads TGTGCCAGCAGCTTAGGGCCCAATGGCTACACCTTC.